This record looks at one TCR beta chain sequence and its context. The sample is drawn from a study of blood T cells in healthy people across ages. For the second PCR, which ran for roughly 6 to 12 cycles, a sample-barcoded 5' primer and a J-beta primer mix were used. TCRdb re-analysed the 5' RACE reads in MiXCR, keeping a single row per CDR3 protein. The sample yields approximately 1.5 million distinct CDR3 sequences, about 42% seen once. J was trimmed by 7 bases and V by 5 bases; bases with no gene match: 10. This CDR3 spans 15 amino acids. This clonotype was obtained from a woman aged 18-29 years in good health. This chain joins TRBV12-3 or TRBV12-4 and TRBJ1-2, with 10 positions matching TRBD1. The sequencing sample was made of blood. CDR3 coding DNA: TGTGCCAGCAGTGCCCGGGACAGGGGATTGATTGGCTACACCTTC. Translation: CASSARDRGLIGYTF.